This TCR beta chain was retrieved from a study of OX40 agonist ivuxolimab in advanced cancers. Sequencing used immunoSEQ multiplex PCR; TCRdb keeps in-frame clones, though not all of them. The sample contains about 83,000 clones, about 90% of which appear only once. This CDR3 spans 14 amino acids. J was trimmed by 11 bases and V by 0 bases; bases with no gene match: 6. Germline V CDR1 and CDR2: MNHEY, SMNVEV (reference sequence). The TCR was taken from an adult with an advanced solid tumor such as melanoma, head and neck, liver or kidney cancer. The chain employs TRBV27 and TRBJ1-4; 7 bases are shared with TRBD1. The source was CD4+ or CD8+ T cells sorted from blood, collected in a trial of the OX40 agonist ivuxolimab. This chain's CDR3 is CASSLSRGDSKLFF. The CDR3, as DNA: TGTGCCAGCAGTTTATCGAGAGGGGACAGCAAACTGTTTTTT.